In this sample, the clone carrying this TCR beta chain turned up once. Its antigen is not known. Assay used: immunoSEQ multiplex PCR; TCRdb lists only in-frame clones, some missing. The profile shows more than 200,000 clones, 70% of them singletons. This sample is part of a study of cytotoxic CD8 clonotypes in ibrutinib-treated CLL. Study-level findings and limits: Sampling schedules were unmatched across sustained-remission and progressing patients. Circulating CD8+ T-cell counts were tracked by baseline clonality, which exceeded that of age-matched healthy donors. With treatment, public clonotypes, which were uncommon, either contracted or remained stable.

CDR1 and CDR2 (germline): SGHAT, FQNNGV. The CDR3 consists of 15 residues. V lost 3 bases and J lost 4; bases outside the gene matches: 5. V gene TRBV11-2 combines with J gene TRBJ2-1, with 8 bases aligning to TRBD1. The clonotype was recovered from a human donor with chronic lymphocytic leukemia. The specimen comprised PBMCs, sampled after 12 months of ibrutinib treatment. The CDR3 nucleotides are TGTGCCAGCAGCTTCGACAGGGGTGGGTACAATGAGCAGTTCTTC. This encodes CASSFDRGGYNEQFF.